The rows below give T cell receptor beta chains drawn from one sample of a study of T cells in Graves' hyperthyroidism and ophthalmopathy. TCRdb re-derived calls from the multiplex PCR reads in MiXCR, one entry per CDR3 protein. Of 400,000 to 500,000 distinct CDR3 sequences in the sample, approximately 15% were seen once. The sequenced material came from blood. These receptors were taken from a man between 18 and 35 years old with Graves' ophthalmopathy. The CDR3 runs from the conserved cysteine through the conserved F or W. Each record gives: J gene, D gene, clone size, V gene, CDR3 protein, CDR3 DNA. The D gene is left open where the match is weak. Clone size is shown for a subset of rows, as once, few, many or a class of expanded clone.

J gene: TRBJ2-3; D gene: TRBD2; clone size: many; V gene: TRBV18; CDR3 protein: CASSPRAGGSTDTQYF; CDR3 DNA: TGTGCCAGCTCACCCCGGGCGGGAGGCAGCACAGATACGCAGTATTTT
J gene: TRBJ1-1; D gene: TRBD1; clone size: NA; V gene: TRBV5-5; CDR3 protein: CASSYLSGTVNTEAFF; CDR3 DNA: TGTGCCAGCAGCTACTTGTCCGGGACAGTGAACACTGAAGCTTTCTTT
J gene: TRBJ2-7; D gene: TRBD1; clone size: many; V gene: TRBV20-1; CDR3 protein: CSAREDGTGTYEQYF; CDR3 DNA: TGCAGTGCTAGAGAAGACGGGACAGGGACCTACGAGCAGTACTTC
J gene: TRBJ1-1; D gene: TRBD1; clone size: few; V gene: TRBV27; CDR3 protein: CAIRTGGETFF; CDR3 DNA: TGTGCCATCCGGACAGGGGGCGAAACTTTCTTT
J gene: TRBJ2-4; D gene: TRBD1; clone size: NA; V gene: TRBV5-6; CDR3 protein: CASSFLTGGANIQYF; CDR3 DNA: TGTGCCAGCAGCTTTTTAACAGGGGGCGCAAACATTCAGTACTTC
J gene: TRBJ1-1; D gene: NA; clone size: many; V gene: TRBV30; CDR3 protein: CAWNRGGTEAFF; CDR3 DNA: TGTGCCTGGAATCGTGGGGGCACTGAAGCTTTCTTT
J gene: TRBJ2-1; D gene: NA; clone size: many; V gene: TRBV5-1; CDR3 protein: CASSSTTGNEYNEQFF; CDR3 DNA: TGCGCCAGCAGCTCGACCACAGGGAATGAGTACAATGAGCAGTTCTTC
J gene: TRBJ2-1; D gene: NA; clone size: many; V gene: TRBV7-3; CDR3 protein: CASSAGRRGEQFF; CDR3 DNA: TGTGCCAGCAGCGCAGGGCGGAGGGGTGAGCAGTTCTTC
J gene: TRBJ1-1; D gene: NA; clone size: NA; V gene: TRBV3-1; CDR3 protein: CASSRGQLSTEAFF; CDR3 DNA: TGTGCCAGCAGCCGTGGACAGCTAAGCACTGAAGCTTTCTTT
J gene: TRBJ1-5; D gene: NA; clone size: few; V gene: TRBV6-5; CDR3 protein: CASSYRRDNQPQHF; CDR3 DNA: TGTGCCAGCAGTTACCGCAGGGACAATCAGCCCCAGCATTTT
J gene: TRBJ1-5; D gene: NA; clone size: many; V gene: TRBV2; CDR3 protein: CASSDLGAPHPQHF; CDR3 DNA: TGTGCCAGCAGTGATTTGGGGGCCCCTCATCCCCAGCATTTT